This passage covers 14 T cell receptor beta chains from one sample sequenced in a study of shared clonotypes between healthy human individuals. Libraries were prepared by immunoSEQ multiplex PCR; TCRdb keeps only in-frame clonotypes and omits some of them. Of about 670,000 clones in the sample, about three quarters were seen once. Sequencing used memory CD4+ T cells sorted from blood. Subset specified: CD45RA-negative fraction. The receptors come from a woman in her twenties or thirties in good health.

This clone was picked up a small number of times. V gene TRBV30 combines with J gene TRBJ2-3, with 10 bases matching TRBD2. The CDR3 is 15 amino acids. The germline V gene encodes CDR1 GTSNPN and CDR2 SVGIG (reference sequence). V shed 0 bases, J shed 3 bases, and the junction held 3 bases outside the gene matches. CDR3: CAWSVSSGRTDTQYF. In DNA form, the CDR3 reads TGTGCCTGGAGTGTCTCTAGCGGGAGAACAGATACGCAGTATTTT.

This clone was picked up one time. CDR3 sequence: CASSDWDWSSYEQYF. CDR3 DNA sequence: TGTGCCAGCAGTGACTGGGACTGGAGCTCCTACGAGCAGTACTTC. The rearrangement links TRBV6-1 to TRBJ2-7, with D perhaps matching TRBD2 (6 bases). Germline loops: CDR1 MNHNS, CDR2 SASEGT. The V and J ends lost 3 bases and 0 bases respectively, with 12 bases between them. The CDR3 is made up of 15 amino acids.

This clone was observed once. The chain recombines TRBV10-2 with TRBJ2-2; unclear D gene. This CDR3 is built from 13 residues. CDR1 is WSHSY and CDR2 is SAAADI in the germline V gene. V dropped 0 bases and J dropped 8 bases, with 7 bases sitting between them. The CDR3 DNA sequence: TGCGCCAGCAGTGAGTCGACTCTAGGGGAGCTGTTTTTT. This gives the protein CASSESTLGELFF.

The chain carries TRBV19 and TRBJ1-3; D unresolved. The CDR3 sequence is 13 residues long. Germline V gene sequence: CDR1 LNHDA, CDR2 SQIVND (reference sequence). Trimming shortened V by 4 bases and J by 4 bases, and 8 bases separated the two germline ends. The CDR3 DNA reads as TGTGCCAGTAGTAACACGGGCGGAAACACCATATATTTT. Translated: CASSNTGGNTIYF.

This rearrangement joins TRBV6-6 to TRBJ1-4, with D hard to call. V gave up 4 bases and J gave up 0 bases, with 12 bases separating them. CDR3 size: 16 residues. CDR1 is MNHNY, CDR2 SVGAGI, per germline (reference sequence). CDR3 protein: CASSLRLSATNEKLFF. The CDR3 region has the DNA TGTGCCAGCAGTTTGAGGCTGAGTGCAACTAATGAAAAACTGTTTTTT.

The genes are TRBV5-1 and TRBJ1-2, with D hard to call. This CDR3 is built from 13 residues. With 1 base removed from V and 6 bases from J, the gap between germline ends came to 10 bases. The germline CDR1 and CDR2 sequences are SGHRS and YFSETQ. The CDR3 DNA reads TGCGCCAGCAGCTTGACGACCTCGAATGGCTACACCTTC. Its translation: CASSLTTSNGYTF.

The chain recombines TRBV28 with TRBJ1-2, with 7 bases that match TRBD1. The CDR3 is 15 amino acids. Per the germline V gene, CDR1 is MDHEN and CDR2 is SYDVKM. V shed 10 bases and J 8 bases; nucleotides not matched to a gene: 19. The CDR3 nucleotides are TGTGCCACCACACAACCGATTAGACAGGGCGTGGGCTACACCTTC. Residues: CATTQPIRQGVGYTF.

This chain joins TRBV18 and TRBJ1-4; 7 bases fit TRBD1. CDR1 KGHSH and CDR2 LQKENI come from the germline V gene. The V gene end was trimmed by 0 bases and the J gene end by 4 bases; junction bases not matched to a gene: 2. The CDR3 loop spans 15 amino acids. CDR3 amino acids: CASSPPGQYNEKLFF. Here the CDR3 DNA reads TGTGCCAGCTCACCACCGGGACAGTATAATGAAAAACTGTTTTTT.

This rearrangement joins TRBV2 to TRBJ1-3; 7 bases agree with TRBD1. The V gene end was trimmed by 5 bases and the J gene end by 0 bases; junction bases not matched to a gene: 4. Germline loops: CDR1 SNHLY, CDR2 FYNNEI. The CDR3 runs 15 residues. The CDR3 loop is CASSQQGNSGNTIYF. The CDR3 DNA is TGTGCCAGCAGTCAACAGGGGAACTCTGGAAACACCATATATTTT.

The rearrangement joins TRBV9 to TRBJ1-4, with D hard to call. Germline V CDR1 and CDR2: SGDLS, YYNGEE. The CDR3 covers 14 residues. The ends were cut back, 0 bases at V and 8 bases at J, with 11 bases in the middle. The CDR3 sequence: CASSVAGGREKLFF. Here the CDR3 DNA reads TGTGCCAGCAGCGTAGCTGGTGGCAGGGAAAAACTGTTTTTT.

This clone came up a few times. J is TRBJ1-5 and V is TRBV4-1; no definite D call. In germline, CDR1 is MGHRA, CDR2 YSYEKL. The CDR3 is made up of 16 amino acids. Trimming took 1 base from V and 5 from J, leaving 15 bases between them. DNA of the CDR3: TGCGCCAGCAGCCAAGGTTCATTCTCGGCGGATCAGCCCCAGCATTTT. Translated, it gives CASSQGSFSADQPQHF.

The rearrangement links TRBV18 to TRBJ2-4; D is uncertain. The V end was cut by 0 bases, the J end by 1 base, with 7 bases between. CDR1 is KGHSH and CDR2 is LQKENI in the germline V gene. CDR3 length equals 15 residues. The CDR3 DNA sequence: TGTGCCAGCTCACCACCCTTCGGGGCCAAAAACATTCAGTACTTC. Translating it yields CASSPPFGAKNIQYF.

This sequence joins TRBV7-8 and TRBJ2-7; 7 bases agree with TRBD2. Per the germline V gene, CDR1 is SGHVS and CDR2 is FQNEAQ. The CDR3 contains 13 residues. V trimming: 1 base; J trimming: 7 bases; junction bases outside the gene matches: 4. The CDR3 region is CASSLGGSGEQYF. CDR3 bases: TGTGCCAGCAGCTTAGGGGGTAGCGGGGAGCAGTACTTC.

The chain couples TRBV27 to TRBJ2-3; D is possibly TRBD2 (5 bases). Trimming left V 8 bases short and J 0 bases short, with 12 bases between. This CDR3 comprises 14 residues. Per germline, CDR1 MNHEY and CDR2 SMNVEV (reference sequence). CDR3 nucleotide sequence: TGTGCCAGCGCTCTTGAGCGGAGCACAGATACGCAGTATTTT. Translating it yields CASALERSTDTQYF.